This record looks at one T cell receptor beta chain sequence and its context. Those enrolled, adults aged roughly 18 to 89 years, came from around 24 US areas. Two negative PCRs, clearance, or symptom resolution were required of recovered Cohort 3 donors. The data originate from a study of blood T cell repertoires in COVID-19. Original analysis: From reference gene primer amplification, estimates of nucleated cell counts were derived. Clones were read by immunoSEQ multiplex PCR, and TCRdb kept only the in-frame ones, dropping some. For V, J and clone size, that table is used; D and trimming come from the DNA. The sample includes around 160,000 clones, over 75% of them seen just once. This CDR3 spans 16 amino acids. Germline CDR1 and CDR2: SGDLS and YYNGEE. The junction had 7 bases not matched to a gene; V was cut back by 3 bases and J by 0 bases.

The TCR originated in a man aged 50 to 59 who had recovered from COVID-19. The specimen was PBMCs or T cells enriched from blood (not recorded which). The chain employs TRBV9 and TRBJ1-2, with 8 positions matching TRBD1. CDR3 protein: CASSAGTGYANYGYTF. The DNA of the CDR3 is TGTGCCAGCAGCGCGGGGACAGGTTACGCTAACTATGGCTACACCTTC.